These 17 T cell receptor beta chains share one sample of origin, sequenced in a study of blood T cells in healthy people across ages. Then a second PCR, running roughly 6 to 11 cycles, was carried out with a sample-barcoded 5' primer and a J-beta primer mix. TCRdb recomputed calls from the 5' RACE reads with MiXCR, one row per CDR3 protein. The data show some 1.5 million distinct CDR3 sequences, less than 45% seen once. The sample taken for sequencing was blood. Receptors were obtained from a woman younger than 30 in good health.

CDR3 sequence reads: CASSLANDLAGYPETQYF. CDR3 nucleotides: TGTGCCAGCAGCTTAGCGAATGACCTTGCAGGGTATCCAGAGACCCAGTACTTC. The rearrangement joins TRBV7-6 to TRBJ2-5, with TRBD1 as a possible D gene (5 bases). The V gene lost 0 bases and the J gene lost 4 bases, with 21 bases spanning the gap. Per germline, CDR1 SGHVS and CDR2 FNYEAQ. This CDR3 comprises 18 residues.

This clonotype was detected a few times. The J gene is TRBJ1-4, the V gene TRBV9; TRBD1 matches at 7 bases. J gave up 5 bases and V 0 bases, and 4 bases lay outside the gene matches. The CDR3 sequence is 15 residues long. Germline assignment: CDR1 SGDLS and CDR2 YYNGEE. The CDR3 sequence is CASSVGQGRNEKLFF. The CDR3 DNA follows: TGTGCCAGCAGCGTAGGACAGGGCAGGAATGAAAAACTGTTTTTT.

In this sample, this clonotype turned up many times. The J gene is TRBJ2-1, the V gene TRBV29-1; a possible D gene is TRBD1 (5 bases). The V end lost 5 bases, the J end lost 8 bases, and 10 bases lay between the germline ends. CDR1 is SQVTM, CDR2 ANQGSEA, per germline. The CDR3 sequence is 11 residues long. For the CDR3, the DNA is TGCAGCGTTAGGGGTTTGTATGAGCAGTTCTTC. Its translation: CSVRGLYEQFF.

This clonotype was counted a few times. The rearrangement joins TRBV27 to TRBJ1-1; D possibly corresponds to TRBD1 (5 bases). Germline V gene lookup returns CDR1 MNHEY and CDR2 SMNVEV (reference sequence). The CDR3 covers 14 residues. V was trimmed by 1 base and J by 3 bases, leaving 9 bases between them. The CDR3 sequence: CASSLWGGDTEAFF. In nucleotides, the CDR3 is TGTGCCAGCAGTTTATGGGGGGGGGACACTGAAGCTTTCTTT.

V gene TRBV2 combines with J gene TRBJ2-6; D is ambiguous. The V end was cut by 2 bases, the J end by 0 bases, with 11 bases between. This CDR3 is 17 amino acids long. The germline CDR1 and CDR2 sequences are SNHLY and FYNNEI. CDR3: CASSERLVLSGANVLTF. In DNA, the CDR3 is TGTGCCAGCAGTGAACGGCTAGTCCTCTCTGGGGCCAACGTCCTGACTTTC.

This sequence joins TRBV15 and TRBJ1-2; possible D gene TRBD1, 5 bases. The CDR3 sequence is 18 residues long. V dropped 1 base and J dropped 0 bases, with 18 bases sitting between them. Germline assignment: CDR1 LNHNV and CDR2 YYDKDF (reference sequence). CDR3 sequence reads: CATSRVPFRQKTNYGYTF. The CDR3 DNA reads TGTGCCACCAGCAGAGTCCCCTTTCGACAGAAGACTAACTATGGCTACACCTTC.

The genes are TRBV27 and TRBJ1-3, with D perhaps matching TRBD1 (5 bases). There are 15 residues in the CDR3. The V end lost 3 bases, the J end lost 7 bases, and 16 bases lay between the germline ends. CDR1 and CDR2 from the germline V gene are MNHEY and SMNVEV (reference sequence). The CDR3 region is CASSLRLREGNTIYF. As DNA, the CDR3 is TGTGCCAGCAGTTTGCGTCTCCGGGAGGGGAACACCATATATTTT.

This clonotype showed up just a few times. The chain couples TRBV6-2 or TRBV6-3 to TRBJ2-1, with D possibly matching TRBD1 (5 bases). CDR1 is MNHEY and CDR2 is SVGEGT in the germline V gene. V was pared by 3 bases and J by 7 bases, with 13 bases between. The CDR3 consists of 14 residues. CDR3 sequence reads: CASSYHGSGNEQFF. The CDR3 coding sequence is TGTGCCAGCAGTTATCATGGTTCAGGGAATGAGCAGTTCTTC.

The chain combines TRBV20-1 with TRBJ1-1; D remains ambiguous. V was shortened by 0 bases and J by 5 bases, with 10 bases between the two germline ends. Per germline, CDR1 DFQATT and CDR2 SNEGSKA (reference sequence). This CDR3 has 13 amino acids. The CDR3 DNA reads as TGCAGTGCTAGAGAGACATTGTGGACTGAAGCTTTCTTT. The encoded protein is CSARETLWTEAFF.

V and J are TRBV5-1 and TRBJ2-7; D is unclear. Germline CDR1 reads SGHRS; CDR2 reads YFSETQ. The V end was cut by 2 bases, the J end by 3 bases, with 12 bases between. This CDR3 region has 14 residues. In DNA, the CDR3 is TGCGCCAGCAGCTTTGGGGTATCGGGCTACGAGCAGTACTTC. Amino acids: CASSFGVSGYEQYF.

Only a few counts were recorded for this clonotype. This rearrangement joins TRBV6-2 or TRBV6-3 to TRBJ1-1, with D tentatively TRBD1 (6 bases). This CDR3 region has 13 residues. Looked up from germline, CDR1 is MNHEY and CDR2 is SVGEGT. V gave up 8 bases and J gave up 4 bases, with 14 bases separating them. CDR3 in DNA: TGTGCCAGCCGGCTTAGAGGGGGCACTGAAGCTTTCTTT. This translates into CASRLRGGTEAFF.

CDR3 in amino acids: CASSLAADLHGYTF. The CDR3 bases are TGTGCCAGCAGCTTAGCGGCCGACCTCCATGGCTACACCTTC. J is TRBJ1-2 and V is TRBV7-9; no firm D call. The CDR3 contains 14 residues. Germline V gives CDR1 SEHNR, CDR2 FQNEAQ (reference sequence). V lost 0 bases and J lost 6, with 11 bases in between.

The chain recombines TRBV7-2 with TRBJ2-5, with 9 bases that match TRBD1. Trimming took 3 bases from V and 2 from J; bases not matched to a gene: 4. The CDR3 runs 15 residues. The germline V gene encodes CDR1 SGHTA and CDR2 FQGNSA. Written as DNA, the CDR3 is TGTGCCAGCAGCTTCACAGGGGGCCGGCAAGAGACCCAGTACTTC. Amino acid sequence: CASSFTGGRQETQYF.

This clonotype was observed a few times. The genes are TRBV6-2 or TRBV6-3 and TRBJ2-2; TRBD1 matches 8 bases. With V trimmed by 10 bases and J by 7 bases, 8 bases remained unmatched. The CDR3 runs 13 residues. Germline assignment: CDR1 MNHEY and CDR2 SVGEGT. The CDR3 loop is CAIQGAFGGELFF. The CDR3 DNA is TGTGCCATTCAGGGGGCATTTGGCGGGGAGCTGTTTTTT.

This clonotype occurred many times. The J gene is TRBJ2-7, the V gene TRBV20-1; D not certain. Germline assignment: CDR1 DFQATT and CDR2 SNEGSKA (reference sequence). Trimming removed 5 bases from V and 3 bases from J, with 5 bases in between. This CDR3 is built from 10 residues. The CDR3 loop is CSAPIYEQYF. The CDR3 nucleotides read TGCAGTGCTCCTATCTACGAGCAGTACTTC.

The chain carries TRBV4-1 and TRBJ2-3; D possibly corresponds to TRBD2 (7 bases). The CDR3 is 15 residues long. Per germline, CDR1 MGHRA and CDR2 YSYEKL. V was trimmed by 2 bases and J by 4 bases, leaving 13 bases between them. The CDR3 DNA is TGCGCCAGCAGCCAAAAGGGAGGGGGTCCAGATACGCAGTATTTT. This encodes CASSQKGGGPDTQYF.

The genes are TRBV7-8 and TRBJ2-1, with 9 bases aligning to TRBD1. The length of the CDR3 is 18 residues. From germline, CDR1 is SGHVS and CDR2 FQNEAQ. V shed 5 bases, J shed 3 bases, and the junction held 14 bases outside the gene matches. The CDR3 DNA follows: TGTGCCAGCAGCCCCAGGACAGGGGCGTGGGACTTCTACAATGAGCAGTTCTTC. Protein product: CASSPRTGAWDFYNEQFF.